This T cell receptor (beta chain) originates from a study of blood T cell repertoires in COVID-19. TCRdb's table, derived via immunoSEQ multiplex PCR, lists solely in-frame clones and lacks some. This sample has tens of thousands of clones, with roughly four fifths found just once. Germline trimming cut 3 bases from V and 5 bases from J; bases unmatched to any gene: 12. The CDR3 has 16 amino acids. Germline lookup yields CDR1 SEHNR and CDR2 FQNEAQ (reference sequence). This clone appeared once. This receptor was identified in a human donor in a cohort sampled during active COVID-19. The chain combines TRBV7-9 with TRBJ1-2; 7 bases align to TRBD1. The sequenced material came from peripheral blood. The chain's CDR3 is CASSLGSAGGFYGYTF. CDR3 DNA: TGTGCCAGCAGCTTGGGTTCGGCAGGGGGATTTTATGGCTACACCTTC.